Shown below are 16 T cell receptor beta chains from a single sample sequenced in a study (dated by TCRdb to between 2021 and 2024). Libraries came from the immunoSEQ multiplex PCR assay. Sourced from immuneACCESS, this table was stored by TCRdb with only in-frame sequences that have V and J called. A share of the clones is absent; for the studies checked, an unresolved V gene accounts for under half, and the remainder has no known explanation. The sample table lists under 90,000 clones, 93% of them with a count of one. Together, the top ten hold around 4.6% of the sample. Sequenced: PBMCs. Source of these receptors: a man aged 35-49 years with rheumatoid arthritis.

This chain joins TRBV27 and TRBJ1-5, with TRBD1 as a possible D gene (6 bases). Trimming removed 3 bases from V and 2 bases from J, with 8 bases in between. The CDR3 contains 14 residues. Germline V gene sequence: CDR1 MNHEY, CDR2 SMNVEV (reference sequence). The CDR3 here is CASSFSGGNQPQHF. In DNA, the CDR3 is TGTGCCAGCAGTTTCTCAGGGGGCAATCAGCCCCAGCATTTT.

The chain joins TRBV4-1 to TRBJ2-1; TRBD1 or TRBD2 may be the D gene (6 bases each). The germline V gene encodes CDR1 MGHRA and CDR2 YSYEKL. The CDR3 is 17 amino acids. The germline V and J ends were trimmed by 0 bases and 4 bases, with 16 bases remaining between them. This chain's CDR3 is CASSQDPYGGPYNEQFF. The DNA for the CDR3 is TGCGCCAGCAGCCAAGATCCCTATGGGGGGCCTTACAATGAGCAGTTCTTC.

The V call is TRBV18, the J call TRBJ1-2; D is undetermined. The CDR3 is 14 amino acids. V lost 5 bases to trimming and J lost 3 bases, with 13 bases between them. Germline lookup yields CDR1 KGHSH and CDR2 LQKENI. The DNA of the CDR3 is TGTGCCAGCTCATCTACAAACAGAGACTATGGCTACACCTTC. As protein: CASSSTNRDYGYTF. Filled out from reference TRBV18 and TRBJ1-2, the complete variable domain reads NAGVMQNPRHLVRRRGQEARLRCSPMKGHSHVYWYRQLPEEGLKFMVYLQKENIIDESGMPKERFSAEFPKEGPSILRIQQVVRGDSAAYFCASSSTNRDYGYTFGSGTRLTVV.

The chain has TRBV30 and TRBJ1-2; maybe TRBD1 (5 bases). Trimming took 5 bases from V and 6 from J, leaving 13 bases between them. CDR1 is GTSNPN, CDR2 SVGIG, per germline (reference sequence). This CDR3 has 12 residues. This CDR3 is CAWGSGTNGYTF. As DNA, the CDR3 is TGTGCCTGGGGTTCCGGGACGAATGGCTACACCTTC.

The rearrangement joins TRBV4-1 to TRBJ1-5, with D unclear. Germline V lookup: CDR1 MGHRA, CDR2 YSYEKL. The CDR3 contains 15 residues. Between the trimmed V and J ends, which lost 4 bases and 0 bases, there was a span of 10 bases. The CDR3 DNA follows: TGCGCCAGCAGCCTTACAGAGTATAGCAATCAGCCCCAGCATTTT. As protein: CASSLTEYSNQPQHF.

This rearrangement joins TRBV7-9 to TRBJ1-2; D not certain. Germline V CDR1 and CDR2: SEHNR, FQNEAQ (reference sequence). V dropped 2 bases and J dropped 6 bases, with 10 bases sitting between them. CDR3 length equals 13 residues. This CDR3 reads CASSLRSGNGYTF. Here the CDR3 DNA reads TGTGCCAGCAGCTTACGCTCGGGGAATGGCTACACCTTC.

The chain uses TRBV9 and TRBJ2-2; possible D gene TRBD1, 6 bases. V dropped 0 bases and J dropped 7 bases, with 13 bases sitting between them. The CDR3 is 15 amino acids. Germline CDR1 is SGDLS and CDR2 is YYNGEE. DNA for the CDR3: TGTGCCAGCAGCGTAGGACAGGAAAAGGTCGGGGAGCTGTTTTTT. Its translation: CASSVGQEKVGELFF.

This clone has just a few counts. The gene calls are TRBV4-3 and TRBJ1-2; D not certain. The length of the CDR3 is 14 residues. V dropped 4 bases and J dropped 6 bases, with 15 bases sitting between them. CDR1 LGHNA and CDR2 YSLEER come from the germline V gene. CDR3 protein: CASSLTEGVDGYTF. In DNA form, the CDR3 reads TGCGCCAGCAGCCTAACAGAGGGAGTGGATGGCTACACCTTC.

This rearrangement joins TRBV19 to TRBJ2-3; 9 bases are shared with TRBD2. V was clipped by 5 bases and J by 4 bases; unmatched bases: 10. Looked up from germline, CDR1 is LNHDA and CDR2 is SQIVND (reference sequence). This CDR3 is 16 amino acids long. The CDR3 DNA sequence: TGTGCCAGTAGTCAAAGGTCTAGCGGGAAAGCAGATACGCAGTATTTT. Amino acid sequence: CASSQRSSGKADTQYF.

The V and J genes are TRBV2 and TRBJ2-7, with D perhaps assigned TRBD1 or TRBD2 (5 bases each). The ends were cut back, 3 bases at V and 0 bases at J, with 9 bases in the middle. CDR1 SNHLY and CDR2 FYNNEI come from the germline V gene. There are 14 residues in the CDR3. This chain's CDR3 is CASSERGGSYEQYF. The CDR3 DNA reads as TGTGCCAGCAGTGAGAGGGGCGGCTCCTACGAGCAGTACTTC.

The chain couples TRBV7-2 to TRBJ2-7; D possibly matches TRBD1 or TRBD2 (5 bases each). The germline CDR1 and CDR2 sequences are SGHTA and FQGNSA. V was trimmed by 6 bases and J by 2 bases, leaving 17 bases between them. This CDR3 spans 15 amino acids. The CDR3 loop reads CASSPRDGGTYEQYF. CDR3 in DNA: TGTGCCAGCAGTCCTCGGGATGGGGGAACCTACGAGCAGTACTTC.

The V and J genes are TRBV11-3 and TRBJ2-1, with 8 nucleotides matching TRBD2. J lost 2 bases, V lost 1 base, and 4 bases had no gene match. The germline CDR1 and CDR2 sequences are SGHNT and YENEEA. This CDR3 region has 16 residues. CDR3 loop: CASSLGFSGAYNEQFF. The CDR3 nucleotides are TGTGCCAGCAGCTTAGGGTTTAGCGGGGCCTACAATGAGCAGTTCTTC.

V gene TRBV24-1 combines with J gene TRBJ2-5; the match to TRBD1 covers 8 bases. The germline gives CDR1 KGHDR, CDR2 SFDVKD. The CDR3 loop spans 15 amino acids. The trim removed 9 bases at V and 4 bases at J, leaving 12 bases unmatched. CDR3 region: CATGDGQGGLETQYF. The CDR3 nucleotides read TGTGCCACCGGGGACGGACAGGGCGGGTTAGAGACCCAGTACTTC.

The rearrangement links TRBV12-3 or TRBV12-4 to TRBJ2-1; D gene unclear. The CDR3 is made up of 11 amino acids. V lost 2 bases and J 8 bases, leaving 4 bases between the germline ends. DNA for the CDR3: TGTGCCAGCAGTTTAATGGATGAGCAGTTCTTC. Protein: CASSLMDEQFF.

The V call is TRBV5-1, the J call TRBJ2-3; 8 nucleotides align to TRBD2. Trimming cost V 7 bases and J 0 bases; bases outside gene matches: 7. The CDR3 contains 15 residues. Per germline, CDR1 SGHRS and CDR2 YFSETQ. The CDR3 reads CASSASGLSTDTQYF. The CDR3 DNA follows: TGCGCCAGCTCCGCTAGCGGGCTGAGCACAGATACGCAGTATTTT.

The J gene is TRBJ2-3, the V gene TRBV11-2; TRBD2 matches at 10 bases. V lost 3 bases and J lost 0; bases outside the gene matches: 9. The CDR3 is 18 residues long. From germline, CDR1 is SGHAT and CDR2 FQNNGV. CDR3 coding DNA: TGTGCCAGCAGCTTCGCTAGCGGGAGAGGATGGAGCACAGATACGCAGTATTTT. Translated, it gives CASSFASGRGWSTDTQYF.